These 23 T cell receptor beta chains came from one sample sequenced in a study of OX40 agonist ivuxolimab in advanced cancers. Measured with immunoSEQ multiplex PCR; TCRdb has only the in-frame clones, and not every one. Of some 78,000 clones in the sample, roughly nine tenths were seen once. Sequenced here: CD4+ or CD8+ T cells sorted from blood, sampled in a trial of the OX40 agonist ivuxolimab. The receptors shown here come from an adult with an advanced solid tumor such as melanoma, head and neck, liver or kidney cancer.

V usage is TRBV28 and J usage is TRBJ1-1; D remains unclear. The CDR3 sequence is 12 residues long. Germline V gene sequence: CDR1 MDHEN, CDR2 SYDVKM. V dropped 8 bases and J dropped 4 bases, with 11 bases sitting between them. The CDR3 nucleotides read TGTGCCAGCTCTCAGTGGCCCACTGAAGCTTTCTTT. Amino acids: CASSQWPTEAFF.

This chain links TRBV2 with TRBJ2-1; 7 nucleotides align to TRBD2. The length of the CDR3 is 16 residues. V shed 3 bases and J 1 base; nucleotides not matched to a gene: 6. In germline, CDR1 is SNHLY, CDR2 FYNNEI. This CDR3 is CASSEASGRSYNEQFF. CDR3 bases: TGTGCCAGCAGTGAGGCTAGCGGCCGTTCCTACAATGAGCAGTTCTTC.

The table lists this clone with a count of one. The chain has TRBV4-1 and TRBJ1-2, with a weak D call TRBD1 (6 bases). V shed 4 bases and J shed 4 bases, with 13 bases lying between them. The CDR3 is 14 residues long. In germline, CDR1 is MGHRA, CDR2 YSYEKL. The CDR3 sequence is CASSPGGTIYGYTF. As DNA, the CDR3 is TGCGCCAGCAGCCCGGGGGGCACGATCTATGGCTACACCTTC.

The chain carries TRBV2 and TRBJ2-7; D gene ambiguous. Trimming stripped 6 bases from V and 2 bases from J, with 8 bases between. CDR3 length: 12 amino acids. Germline loops: CDR1 SNHLY, CDR2 FYNNEI. Here the CDR3 reads CASRASPYEQYF. The CDR3 coding sequence is TGTGCCAGCAGGGCCTCACCCTACGAGCAGTACTTC.

The rearrangement uses TRBV7-2 and TRBJ2-2; D unclear. Trimming took off 6 bases at V and 4 bases at J, with 15 bases between the two ends. Germline CDR1 SGHTA, CDR2 FQGNSA. This CDR3 region has 15 residues. The CDR3 spells CASSPRRSRTGELFF. The CDR3 DNA reads as TGTGCCAGCAGTCCCCGTAGAAGTCGCACCGGGGAGCTGTTTTTT.

This clone was observed a single time. The chain is built from TRBV27 and TRBJ1-2; D might be TRBD1 (6 bases). Germline V lookup: CDR1 MNHEY, CDR2 SMNVEV (reference sequence). V was pared by 3 bases and J by 4 bases, with 9 bases between. The CDR3 length is 13 residues. The CDR3 region has the DNA TGTGCCAGCAGTTTCAGGGGTAGCTATGGCTACACCTTC. This encodes CASSFRGSYGYTF.

The CDR3 loop reads CASSGITQETQYF. Here the CDR3 DNA reads TGTGCCAGCAGCGGAATCACTCAAGAGACCCAGTACTTC. The chain recombines TRBV5-4 with TRBJ2-5; D gene uncertain. Trimming cost V 4 bases and J 2 bases, with 9 bases left between them. This CDR3 has 13 amino acids. Germline CDR1 is SGHNT and CDR2 is YYREEE (reference sequence).

This chain connects TRBV7-9 to TRBJ2-7; TRBD1 matches 8 bases. Germline trimming cut 5 bases from V and 7 bases from J; bases unmatched to any gene: 7. This CDR3 comprises 13 residues. CDR1 is SEHNR and CDR2 is FQNEAQ in the germline V gene (reference sequence). In DNA form, the CDR3 reads TGTGCCAGCAGCGCGACAGGGGATCGGGAGCAGTACTTC. This translates into CASSATGDREQYF.

The V call is TRBV5-5, the J call TRBJ2-3, with D maybe TRBD1 (5 bases). The V gene's germline CDR1 is SGHKS and CDR2 YYEKEE (reference sequence). The CDR3 runs 16 residues. The V end was cut by 6 bases, the J end by 0 bases, with 17 bases between. CDR3 in amino acids: CASTPGWGTSTDTQYF. The DNA for the CDR3 is TGTGCCAGCACTCCAGGGTGGGGAACTAGCACAGATACGCAGTATTTT.

The DNA of the CDR3 is TGTGCCAGCAGCTTAGATCGTTGGGAGCAGAAACTGTTTTTT. It is translated as CASSLDRWEQKLFF. This sequence joins TRBV11-2 and TRBJ1-4, with D unresolved. Germline CDR1 reads SGHAT; CDR2 reads FQNNGV. The CDR3 spans 14 residues. V was trimmed by 0 bases and J by 11 bases, leaving 13 bases between them.

The genes are TRBV28 and TRBJ2-1, with 11 bases identical to TRBD1. The CDR3 extends over 15 amino acids. J gave up 9 bases and V 8 bases, and 12 bases lay outside the gene matches. CDR1 is MDHEN and CDR2 is SYDVKM in the germline V gene. CDR3 sequence reads: CASLSVGQGVIEQFF. In DNA, the CDR3 is TGTGCCAGCCTCAGTGTGGGACAGGGGGTAATTGAGCAGTTCTTC.

The chain links TRBV20-1 to TRBJ2-7; 9 bases map to TRBD2. V was pared by 5 bases and J by 6 bases, with 2 bases of the junction left unmatched. Germline assignment: CDR1 DFQATT and CDR2 SNEGSKA (reference sequence). The CDR3 runs to 11 residues. The CDR3 spells CSAGGGVEQYF. DNA of the CDR3: TGCAGTGCTGGCGGGGGGGTCGAGCAGTACTTC.

The V and J genes are TRBV7-9 and TRBJ2-7; TRBD1 is a possible D gene (5 bases). The CDR3 runs to 12 residues. Trimming removed 11 bases at V and 3 bases at J, with 14 bases between. Germline V gene data show CDR1 as SEHNR and CDR2 as FQNEAQ (reference sequence). CDR3 protein: CAGSRQGYEQYF. The CDR3, as DNA: TGTGCCGGATCCAGGCAGGGCTACGAGCAGTACTTC.

The chain carries TRBV5-4 and TRBJ2-2; D remains unclear. V dropped 0 bases and J dropped 4 bases, with 10 bases sitting between them. The CDR3 has 15 residues. Germline V gene data show CDR1 as SGHNT and CDR2 as YYREEE (reference sequence). In DNA form, the CDR3 reads TGTGCCAGCAGCTTGGGTCTCAGACCCACCGGGGAGCTGTTTTTT. As protein: CASSLGLRPTGELFF.

This clone has only one observation. The J gene is TRBJ2-7, the V gene TRBV7-2; 8 bases fit TRBD2. Germline V gene data show CDR1 as SGHTA and CDR2 as FQGNSA. This CDR3 region has 14 residues. Germline trimming cut 0 bases from V and 9 bases from J; bases unmatched to any gene: 7. CDR3 coding DNA: TGTGCCAGCAGCTTAGCGCAGCGGGAGTTAGCGCAGTACTTC. Encoded protein: CASSLAQRELAQYF.

The chain links TRBV13 to TRBJ2-2, with a tentative D call TRBD1 (5 bases). Germline CDR1 and CDR2: PRHDT and FYEKMQ (reference sequence). The CDR3 runs 14 residues. V was pared by 8 bases and J by 3 bases, with 13 bases between. Here the CDR3 reads CASELGAYTGELFF. In DNA, the CDR3 is TGTGCCAGCGAGTTAGGGGCCTACACCGGGGAGCTGTTTTTT.

The chain combines TRBV5-6 with TRBJ1-4, with D unclear. Germline V gene sequence: CDR1 SGHDT, CDR2 YYEEEE. Trimming removed 4 bases at V and 5 bases at J, with 9 bases between. The CDR3 length is 13 residues. CDR3 sequence: CASSDANNEKLFF. The DNA of the CDR3 is TGTGCCAGCAGCGACGCGAACAATGAAAAACTGTTTTTT.

The V call is TRBV18, the J call TRBJ2-5, with 8 bases matching TRBD2. V dropped 5 bases and J dropped 2; count of bases not matched to a gene: 7. This CDR3 is built from 15 residues. Germline loops: CDR1 KGHSH, CDR2 LQKENI. The CDR3 bases are TGTGCCAGCTCAGTGAGCGGGAGTCGGCAAGAGACCCAGTACTTC. Protein: CASSVSGSRQETQYF.

In its sample, this clone was seen once. V usage is TRBV5-1 and J usage is TRBJ1-1, with D tentatively TRBD1 (6 bases). Trimming stripped 1 base from V and 7 bases from J, with 17 bases between. This CDR3 spans 15 amino acids. Looked up from germline, CDR1 is SGHRS and CDR2 is YFSETQ. Here the CDR3 DNA reads TGCGCCAGCAGCTTGCGATCAGGGGTTGGAGGTGAAGCTTTCTTT. This encodes CASSLRSGVGGEAFF.

The chain has TRBV11-2 and TRBJ2-1; 9 nucleotides line up with TRBD2. CDR1 SGHAT and CDR2 FQNNGV come from the germline V gene. CDR3 length equals 16 residues. The J segment lost 2 bases and the V segment lost 4 bases, leaving 6 bases of the junction unmatched. CDR3 DNA sequence: TGTGCCAGCAGCTATCTAGCGGGACCCCCCTACAATGAGCAGTTCTTC. Its protein is CASSYLAGPPYNEQFF.

As to this clone: An end of the junction does not agree with germline; a read error may underlie this. V usage is TRBV29-1 and J usage is TRBJ2-6; D is undetermined. The CDR3 totals 12 residues. CDR1 and CDR2 from the germline V gene are SQVTM and ANQGSEA. The CDR3 sequence is CSVEDSPGWWAF. Written as DNA, the CDR3 is TGCAGCGTTGAAGATTCCCCAGGCTGGTGGGCCTTT.

V is TRBV6-1 and J is TRBJ2-7, with unresolved D. Trimming pared 7 bases from V and 4 bases from J, leaving 8 bases between. The length of the CDR3 is 11 residues. Germline assignment: CDR1 MNHNS and CDR2 SASEGT. The DNA of the CDR3 is TGTGCCAGCAAGATAAATTACGAGCAGTACTTC. It specifies CASKINYEQYF.

The chain links TRBV7-9 to TRBJ1-1; a weak D match, TRBD1 (6 bases). Trimming took off 5 bases at V and 1 base at J, with 14 bases between the two ends. Germline lookup yields CDR1 SEHNR and CDR2 FQNEAQ (reference sequence). The CDR3 sequence is 15 residues long. CDR3 in DNA: TGTGCCAGCAGCCCGCGAGGGGGGGCGAACACTGAAGCTTTCTTT. Its translation is CASSPRGGANTEAFF.